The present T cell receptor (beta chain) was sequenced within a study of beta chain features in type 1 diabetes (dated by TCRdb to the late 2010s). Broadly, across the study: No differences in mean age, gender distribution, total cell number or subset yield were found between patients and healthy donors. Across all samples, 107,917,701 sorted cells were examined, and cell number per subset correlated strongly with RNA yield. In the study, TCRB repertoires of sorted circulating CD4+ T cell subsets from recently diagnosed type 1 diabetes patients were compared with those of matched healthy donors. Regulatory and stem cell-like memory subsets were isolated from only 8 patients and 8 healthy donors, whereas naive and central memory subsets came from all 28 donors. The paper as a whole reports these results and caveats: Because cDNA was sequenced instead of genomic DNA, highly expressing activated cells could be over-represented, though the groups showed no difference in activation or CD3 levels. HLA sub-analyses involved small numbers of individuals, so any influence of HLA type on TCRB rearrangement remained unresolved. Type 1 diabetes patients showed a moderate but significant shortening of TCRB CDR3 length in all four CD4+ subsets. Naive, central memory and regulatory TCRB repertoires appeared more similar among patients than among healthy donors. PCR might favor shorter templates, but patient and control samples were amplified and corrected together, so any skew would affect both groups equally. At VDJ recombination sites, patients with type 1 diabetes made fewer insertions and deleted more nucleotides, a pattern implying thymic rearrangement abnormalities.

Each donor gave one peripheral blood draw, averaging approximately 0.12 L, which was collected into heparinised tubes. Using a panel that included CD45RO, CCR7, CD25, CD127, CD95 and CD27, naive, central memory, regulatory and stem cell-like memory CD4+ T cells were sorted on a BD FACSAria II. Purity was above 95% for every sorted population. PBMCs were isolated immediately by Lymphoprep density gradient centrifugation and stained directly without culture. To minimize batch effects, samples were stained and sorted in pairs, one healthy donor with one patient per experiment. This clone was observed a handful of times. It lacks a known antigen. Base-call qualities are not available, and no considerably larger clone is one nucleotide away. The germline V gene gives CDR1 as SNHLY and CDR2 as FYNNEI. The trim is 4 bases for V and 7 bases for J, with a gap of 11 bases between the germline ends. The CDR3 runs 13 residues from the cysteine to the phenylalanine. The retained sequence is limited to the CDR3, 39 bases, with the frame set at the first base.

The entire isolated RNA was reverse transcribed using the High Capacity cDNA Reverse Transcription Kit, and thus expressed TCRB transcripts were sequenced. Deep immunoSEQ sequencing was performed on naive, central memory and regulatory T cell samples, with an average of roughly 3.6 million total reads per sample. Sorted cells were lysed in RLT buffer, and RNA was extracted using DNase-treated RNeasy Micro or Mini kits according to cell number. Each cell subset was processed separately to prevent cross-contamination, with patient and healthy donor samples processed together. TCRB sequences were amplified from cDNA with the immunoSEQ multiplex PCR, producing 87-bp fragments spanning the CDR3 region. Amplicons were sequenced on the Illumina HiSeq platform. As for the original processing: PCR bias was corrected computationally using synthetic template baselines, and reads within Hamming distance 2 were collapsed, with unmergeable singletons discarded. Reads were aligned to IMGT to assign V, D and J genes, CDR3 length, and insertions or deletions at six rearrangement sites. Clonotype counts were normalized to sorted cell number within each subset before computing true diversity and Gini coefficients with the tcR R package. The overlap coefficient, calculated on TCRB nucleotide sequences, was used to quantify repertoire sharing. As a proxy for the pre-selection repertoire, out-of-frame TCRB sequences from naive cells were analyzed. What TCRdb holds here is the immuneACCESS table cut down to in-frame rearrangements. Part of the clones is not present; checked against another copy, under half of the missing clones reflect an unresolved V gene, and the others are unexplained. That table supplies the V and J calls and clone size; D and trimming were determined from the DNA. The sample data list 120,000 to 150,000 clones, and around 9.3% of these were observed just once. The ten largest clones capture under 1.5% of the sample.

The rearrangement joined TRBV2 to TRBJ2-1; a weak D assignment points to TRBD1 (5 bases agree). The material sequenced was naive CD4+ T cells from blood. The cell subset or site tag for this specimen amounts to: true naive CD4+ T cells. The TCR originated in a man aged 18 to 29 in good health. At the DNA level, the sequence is TGTGCCAGCAGTGGGCAGGGTGGAAATGAGCAGTTCTTC. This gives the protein CASSGQGGNEQFF.